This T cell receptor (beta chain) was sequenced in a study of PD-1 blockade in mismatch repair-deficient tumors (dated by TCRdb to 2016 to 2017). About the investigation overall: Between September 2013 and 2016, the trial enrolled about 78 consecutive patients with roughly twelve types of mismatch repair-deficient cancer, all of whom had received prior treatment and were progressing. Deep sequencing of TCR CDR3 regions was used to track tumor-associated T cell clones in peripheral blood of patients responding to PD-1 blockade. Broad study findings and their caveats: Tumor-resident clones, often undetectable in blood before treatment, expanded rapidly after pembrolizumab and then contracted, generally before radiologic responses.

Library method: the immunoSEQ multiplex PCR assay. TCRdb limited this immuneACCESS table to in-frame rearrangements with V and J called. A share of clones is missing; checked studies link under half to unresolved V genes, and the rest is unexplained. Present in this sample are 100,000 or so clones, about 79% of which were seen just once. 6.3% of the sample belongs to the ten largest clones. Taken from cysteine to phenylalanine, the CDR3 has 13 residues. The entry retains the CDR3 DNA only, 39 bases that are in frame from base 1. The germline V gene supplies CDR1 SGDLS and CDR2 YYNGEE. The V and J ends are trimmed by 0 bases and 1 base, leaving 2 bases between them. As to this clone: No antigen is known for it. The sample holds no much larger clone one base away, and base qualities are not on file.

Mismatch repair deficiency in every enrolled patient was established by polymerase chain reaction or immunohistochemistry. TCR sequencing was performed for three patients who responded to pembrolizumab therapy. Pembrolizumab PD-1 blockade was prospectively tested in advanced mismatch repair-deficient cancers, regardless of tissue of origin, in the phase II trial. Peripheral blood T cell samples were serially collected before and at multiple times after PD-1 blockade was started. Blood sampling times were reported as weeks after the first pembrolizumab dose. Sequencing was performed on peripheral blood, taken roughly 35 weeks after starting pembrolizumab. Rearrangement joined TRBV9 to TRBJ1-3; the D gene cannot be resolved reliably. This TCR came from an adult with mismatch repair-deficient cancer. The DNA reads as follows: TGTGCCAGCAGCGTAGGGTCTGGAAACACCATATATTTT. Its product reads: CASSVGSGNTIYF. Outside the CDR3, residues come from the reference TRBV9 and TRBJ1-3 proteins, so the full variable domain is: DSGVTQTPKHLITATGQRVTLRCSPRSGDLSVYWYQQSLDQGLQFLIQYYNGEERAKGNILERFSAQQFPDLHSELNLSSLELGDSALYFCASSVGSGNTIYFGEGSWLTVV.